Listed here is a single TCR beta chain. CDR3 length: 17 amino acids. Trimming removed 0 bases at V and 2 bases at J, with 17 bases between. Germline V gene lookup returns CDR1 SGDLS and CDR2 YYNGEE. Treatment: 15 to 20 received Ad26.COV2.S at low or high dose, single or two shots; roughly 5 received placebo; per-sample allocation not given. Specimens were obtained on day 63 following the first vaccine or placebo injection. The entry originates in a study of Ad26.COV2.S vaccination and SARS-CoV-2 variants. Profiling relied on immunoSEQ multiplex PCR, and the TCRdb table lists in-frame clones only, not all of them. The sample contains about 370,000 clones, 75% to 90% of which appear only once.

The sample in question was peripheral blood, obtained in a trial of Ad26.COV2.S vaccine versus placebo. The chain is built from TRBV9 and TRBJ2-5; a possible D gene is TRBD2 (7 bases). The sequence derives from a person aged 18-65 years who received the Ad26.COV2.S COVID-19 vaccine or a placebo. The CDR3 loop is CASSVAGGGGPQETQYF. CDR3 in DNA: TGTGCCAGCAGCGTAGCTGGGGGCGGGGGCCCTCAAGAGACCCAGTACTTC.